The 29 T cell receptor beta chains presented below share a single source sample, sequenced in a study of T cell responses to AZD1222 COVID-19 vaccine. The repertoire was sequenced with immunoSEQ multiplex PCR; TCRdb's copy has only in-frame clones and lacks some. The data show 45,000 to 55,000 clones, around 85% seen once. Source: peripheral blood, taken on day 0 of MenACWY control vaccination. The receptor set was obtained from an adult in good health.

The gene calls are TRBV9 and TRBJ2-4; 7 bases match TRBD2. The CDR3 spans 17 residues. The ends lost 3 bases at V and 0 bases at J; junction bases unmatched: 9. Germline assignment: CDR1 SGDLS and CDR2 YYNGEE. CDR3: CASSAGRGGLAKNIQYF. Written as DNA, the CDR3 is TGTGCCAGCAGCGCCGGGCGGGGAGGGCTAGCCAAAAACATTCAGTACTTC. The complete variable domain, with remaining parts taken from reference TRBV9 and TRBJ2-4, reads DSGVTQTPKHLITATGQRVTLRCSPRSGDLSVYWYQQSLDQGLQFLIQYYNGEERAKGNILERFSAQQFPDLHSELNLSSLELGDSALYFCASSAGRGGLAKNIQYFGAGTRLSVL.

DNA of the CDR3: TGTGCCAGCAGTTACTCGTTGCTGAGCTCTGGAAACACCATATATTTT. This encodes CASSYSLLSSGNTIYF. This sequence joins TRBV6-2 or TRBV6-3 and TRBJ1-3; D call uncertain. Trimming shortened V by 0 bases and J by 0 bases, and 9 bases separated the two germline ends. Looked up from germline, CDR1 is MNHEY and CDR2 is SVGEGT. The CDR3 has 16 amino acids.

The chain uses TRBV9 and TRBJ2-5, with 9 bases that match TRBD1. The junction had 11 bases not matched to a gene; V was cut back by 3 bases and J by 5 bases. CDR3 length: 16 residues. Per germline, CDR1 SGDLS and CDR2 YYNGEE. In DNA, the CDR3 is TGTGCCAGCAGCGAACAATTACAGGGGGCTTTGGAGACCCAGTACTTC. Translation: CASSEQLQGALETQYF.

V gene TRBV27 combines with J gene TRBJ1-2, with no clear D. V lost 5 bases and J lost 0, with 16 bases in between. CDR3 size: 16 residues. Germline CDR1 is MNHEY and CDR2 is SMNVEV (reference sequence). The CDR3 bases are TGTGCCAGCAGTAGCCGCGGTAAGGCAACTAACTATGGCTACACCTTC. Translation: CASSSRGKATNYGYTF.

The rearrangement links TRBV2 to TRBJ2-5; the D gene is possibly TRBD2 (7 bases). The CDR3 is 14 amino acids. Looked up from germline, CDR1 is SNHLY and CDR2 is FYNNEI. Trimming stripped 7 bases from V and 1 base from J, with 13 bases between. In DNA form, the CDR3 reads TGTGCCAGCACGGAAGGGGGGGGCCAAGAGACCCAGTACTTC. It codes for CASTEGGGQETQYF.

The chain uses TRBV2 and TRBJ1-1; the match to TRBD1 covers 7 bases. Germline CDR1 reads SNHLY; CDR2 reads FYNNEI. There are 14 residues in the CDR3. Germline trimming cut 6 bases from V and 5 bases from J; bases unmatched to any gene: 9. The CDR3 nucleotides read TGTGCCAGCAGGGGGGACAGTACGAGAACTGAAGCTTTCTTT. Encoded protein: CASRGDSTRTEAFF.

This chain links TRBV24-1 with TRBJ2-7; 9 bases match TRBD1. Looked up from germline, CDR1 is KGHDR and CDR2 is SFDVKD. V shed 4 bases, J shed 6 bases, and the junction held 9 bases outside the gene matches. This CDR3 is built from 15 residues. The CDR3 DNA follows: TGTGCCACCAGTGACCCAACCGGGACAGGGTTCGAGCAGTACTTC. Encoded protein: CATSDPTGTGFEQYF.

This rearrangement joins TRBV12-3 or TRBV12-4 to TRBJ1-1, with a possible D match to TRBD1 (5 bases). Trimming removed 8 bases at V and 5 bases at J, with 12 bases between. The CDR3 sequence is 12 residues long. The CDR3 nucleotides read TGTGCCAGCCTAACGGGGGTGACTGAAGCTTTCTTT. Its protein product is CASLTGVTEAFF.

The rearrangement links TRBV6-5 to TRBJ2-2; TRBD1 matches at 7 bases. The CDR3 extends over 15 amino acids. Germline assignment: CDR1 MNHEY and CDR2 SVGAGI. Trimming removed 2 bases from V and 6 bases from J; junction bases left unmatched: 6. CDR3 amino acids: CASSYITGVSGELFF. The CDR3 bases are TGTGCCAGCAGTTACATAACAGGGGTTTCCGGGGAGCTGTTTTTT.

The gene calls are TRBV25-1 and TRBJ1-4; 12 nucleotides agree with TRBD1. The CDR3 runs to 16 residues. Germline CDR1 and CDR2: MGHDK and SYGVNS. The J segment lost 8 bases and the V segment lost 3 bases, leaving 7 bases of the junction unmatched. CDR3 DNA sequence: TGTGCCAGCAGTGACCGGGGACAGGGGGCGCACGAAAAACTGTTTTTT. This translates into CASSDRGQGAHEKLFF.

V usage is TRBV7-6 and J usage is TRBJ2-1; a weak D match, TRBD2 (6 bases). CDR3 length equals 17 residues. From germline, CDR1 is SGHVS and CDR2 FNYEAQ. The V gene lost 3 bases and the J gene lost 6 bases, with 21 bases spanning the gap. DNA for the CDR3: TGTGCCAGCAGCTTTCCCCCGGGGGATGATATTGGCAATGAGCAGTTCTTC. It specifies CASSFPPGDDIGNEQFF.

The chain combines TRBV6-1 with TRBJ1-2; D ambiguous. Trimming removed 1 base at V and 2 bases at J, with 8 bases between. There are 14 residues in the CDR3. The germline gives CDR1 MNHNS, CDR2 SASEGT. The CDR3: CASSEGTTNYGYTF. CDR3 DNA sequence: TGTGCCAGCAGTGAAGGGACGACGAACTATGGCTACACCTTC.

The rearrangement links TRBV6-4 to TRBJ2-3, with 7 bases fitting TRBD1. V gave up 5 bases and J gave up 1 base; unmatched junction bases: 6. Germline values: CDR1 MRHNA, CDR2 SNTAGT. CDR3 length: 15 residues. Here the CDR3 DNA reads TGTGCCAGCAGTTCCTCCGGGACAGGCACAGATACGCAGTATTTT. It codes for CASSSSGTGTDTQYF.

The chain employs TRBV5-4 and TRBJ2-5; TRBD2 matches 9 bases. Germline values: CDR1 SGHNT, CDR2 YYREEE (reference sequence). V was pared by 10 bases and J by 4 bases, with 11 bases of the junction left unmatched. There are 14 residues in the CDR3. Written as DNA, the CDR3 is TGTGCCTCATTTGAAGCGGGAGGAGGAGAGACCCAGTACTTC. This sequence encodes CASFEAGGGETQYF. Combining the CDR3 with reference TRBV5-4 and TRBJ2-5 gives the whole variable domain ETGVTQSPTHLIKTRGQQVTLRCSSQSGHNTVSWYQQALGQGPQFIFQYYREEENGRGNFPPRFSGLQFPNYSSELNVNALELDDSALYLCASFEAGGGETQYFGPGTRLLVL.

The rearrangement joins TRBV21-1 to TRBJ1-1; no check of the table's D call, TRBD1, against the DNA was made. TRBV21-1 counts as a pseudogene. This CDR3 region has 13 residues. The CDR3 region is CASTLGQNTEAFF. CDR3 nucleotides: TGTGCCAGCACCCTGGGACAGAACACTGAAGCTTTCTTT.

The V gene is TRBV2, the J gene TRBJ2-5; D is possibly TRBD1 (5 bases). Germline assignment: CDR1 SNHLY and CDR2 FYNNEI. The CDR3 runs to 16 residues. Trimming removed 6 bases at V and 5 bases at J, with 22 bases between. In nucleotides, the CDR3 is TGTGCCAGCAGGTGGTCAGGGAACGTGTTGAGGGAGACCCAGTACTTC. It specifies CASRWSGNVLRETQYF. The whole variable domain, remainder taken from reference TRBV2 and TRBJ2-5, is EPEVTQTPSHQVTQMGQEVILRCVPISNHLYFYWYRQILGQKVEFLVSFYNNEISEKSEIFDDQFSVERPDGSNFTLKIRSTKLEDSAMYFCASRWSGNVLRETQYFGPGTRLLVL.

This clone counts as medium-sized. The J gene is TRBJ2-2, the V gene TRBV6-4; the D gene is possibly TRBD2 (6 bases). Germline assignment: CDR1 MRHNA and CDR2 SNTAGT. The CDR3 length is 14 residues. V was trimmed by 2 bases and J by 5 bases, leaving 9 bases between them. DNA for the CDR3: TGTGCCAGCAGTGACGCTGGGGGGACCGGGGAGCTGTTTTTT. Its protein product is CASSDAGGTGELFF.

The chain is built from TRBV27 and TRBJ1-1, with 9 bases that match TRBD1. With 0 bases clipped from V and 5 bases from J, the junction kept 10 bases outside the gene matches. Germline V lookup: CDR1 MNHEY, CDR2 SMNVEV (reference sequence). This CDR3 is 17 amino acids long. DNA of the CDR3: TGTGCCAGCAGTTTATCCACAGGGGGCGTCTTGGCGACTGAAGCTTTCTTT. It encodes CASSLSTGGVLATEAFF.

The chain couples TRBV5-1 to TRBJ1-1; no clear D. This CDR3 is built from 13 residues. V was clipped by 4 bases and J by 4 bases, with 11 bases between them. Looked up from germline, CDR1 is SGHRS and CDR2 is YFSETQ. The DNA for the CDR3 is TGCGCCAGCAGCGGCGGACGAAGCACTGAAGCTTTCTTT. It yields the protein CASSGGRSTEAFF. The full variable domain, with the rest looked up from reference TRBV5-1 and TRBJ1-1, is KAGVTQTPRYLIKTRGQQVTLSCSPISGHRSVSWYQQTPGQGLQFLFEYFSETQRNKGNFPGRFSGRQFSNSRSEMNVSTLELGDSALYLCASSGGRSTEAFFGQGTRLTVV.

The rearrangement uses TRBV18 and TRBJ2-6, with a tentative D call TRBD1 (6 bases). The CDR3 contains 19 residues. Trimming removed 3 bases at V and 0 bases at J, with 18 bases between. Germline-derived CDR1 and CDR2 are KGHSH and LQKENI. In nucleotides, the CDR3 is TGTGCCAGCTCACCCCAACCCGGGACAACTAGCTCTGGGGCCAACGTCCTGACTTTC. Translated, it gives CASSPQPGTTSSGANVLTF.

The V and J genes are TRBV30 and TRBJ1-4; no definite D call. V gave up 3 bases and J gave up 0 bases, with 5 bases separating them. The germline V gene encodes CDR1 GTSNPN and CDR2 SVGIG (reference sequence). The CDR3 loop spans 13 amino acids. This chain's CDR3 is CAWSKTTNEKLFF. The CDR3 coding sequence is TGTGCCTGGAGCAAAACAACTAATGAAAAACTGTTTTTT. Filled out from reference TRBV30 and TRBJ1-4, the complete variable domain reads SQTIHQWPATLVQPVGSPLSLECTVEGTSNPNLYWYRQAAGRGLQLLFYSVGIGQISSEVPQNLSASRPQDRQFILSSKKLLLSDSGFYLCAWSKTTNEKLFFGSGTQLSVL.

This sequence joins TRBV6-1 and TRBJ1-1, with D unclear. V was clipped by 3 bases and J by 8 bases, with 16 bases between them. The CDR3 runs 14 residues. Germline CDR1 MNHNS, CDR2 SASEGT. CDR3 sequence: CASSELLNPGEAFF. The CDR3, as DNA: TGTGCCAGCAGTGAGTTACTGAATCCCGGCGAAGCTTTCTTT.

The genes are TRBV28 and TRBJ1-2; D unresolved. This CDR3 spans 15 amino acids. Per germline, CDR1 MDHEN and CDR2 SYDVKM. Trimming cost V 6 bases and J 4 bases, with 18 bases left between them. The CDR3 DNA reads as TGTGCCAGCAGCCCGCAAGGGCGTCTCGCCTATGGCTACACCTTC. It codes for CASSPQGRLAYGYTF.

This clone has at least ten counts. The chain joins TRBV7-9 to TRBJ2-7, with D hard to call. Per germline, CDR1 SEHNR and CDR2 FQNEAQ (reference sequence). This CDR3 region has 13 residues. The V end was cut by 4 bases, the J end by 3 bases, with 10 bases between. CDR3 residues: CASSSGRFYEQYV. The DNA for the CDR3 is TGTGCCAGCAGCTCCGGACGGTTCTACGAGCAGTACGTC.

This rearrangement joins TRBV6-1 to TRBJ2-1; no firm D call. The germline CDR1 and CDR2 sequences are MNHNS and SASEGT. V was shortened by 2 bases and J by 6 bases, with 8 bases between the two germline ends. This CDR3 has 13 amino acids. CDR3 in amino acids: CASSEKRSNEQFF. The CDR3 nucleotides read TGTGCCAGCAGTGAAAAGCGTAGCAATGAGCAGTTCTTC.

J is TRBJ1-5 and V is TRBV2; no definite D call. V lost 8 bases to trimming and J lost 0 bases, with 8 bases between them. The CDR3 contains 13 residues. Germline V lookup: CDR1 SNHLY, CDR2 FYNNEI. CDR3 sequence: CASSVDSNQPQHF. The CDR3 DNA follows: TGTGCCAGCTCAGTAGATAGCAATCAGCCCCAGCATTTT.

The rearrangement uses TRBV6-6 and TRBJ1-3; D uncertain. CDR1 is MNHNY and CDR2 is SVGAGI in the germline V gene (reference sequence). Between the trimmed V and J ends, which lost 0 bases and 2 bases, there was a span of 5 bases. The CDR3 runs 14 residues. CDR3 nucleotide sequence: TGTGCCAGCAGTTACTCCGAGGCTGGAAACACCATATATTTT. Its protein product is CASSYSEAGNTIYF.

The CDR3 here is CASSRNRGDGELFF. The CDR3 bases are TGCGCCAGCAGTCGAAACAGGGGTGACGGGGAGCTGTTTTTT. This sequence joins TRBV5-1 and TRBJ2-2; 7 bases are shared with TRBD1. The germline V gene has CDR1 SGHRS and CDR2 YFSETQ. The ends lost 5 bases at V and 7 bases at J; junction bases unmatched: 8. CDR3 length: 14 amino acids.

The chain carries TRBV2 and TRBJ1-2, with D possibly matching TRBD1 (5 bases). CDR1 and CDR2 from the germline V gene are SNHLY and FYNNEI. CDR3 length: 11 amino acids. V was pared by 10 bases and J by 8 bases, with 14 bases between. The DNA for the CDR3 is TGTGCCACCAGGGAAGGGCTGGGCTACACCTTC. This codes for CATREGLGYTF.